The 22 T cell receptor beta chains below come from one sample, sequenced in a study of Ad26.COV2.S vaccination and SARS-CoV-2 variants. Noted treatment: around 19 received Ad26.COV2.S at low or high dose, single or two shots; a few received placebo; per-sample allocation not given. All samples were drawn on day 63, counting from the first vaccine or placebo injection. TCRdb keeps only in-frame clones here, not all; method: immunoSEQ multiplex PCR. The sample has some 330,000 clones, about nine tenths seen once; the top ten hold around 5.5%. The sequenced sample was peripheral blood, obtained in a trial of Ad26.COV2.S vaccine versus placebo. These receptors were taken from a person between 18 and 65 years old who received the Ad26.COV2.S COVID-19 vaccine or a placebo.

The rearrangement links TRBV7-3 to TRBJ2-5; the match to TRBD1 covers 8 bases. The CDR3 is 14 amino acids. Germline-derived CDR1 and CDR2 are SGHTA and FQGTGA. With 5 bases clipped from V and 2 bases from J, the junction kept 4 bases outside the gene matches. The CDR3 coding sequence is TGTGCCAGCAGCGCGGACAGGGCGCAAGAGACCCAGTACTTC. As protein: CASSADRAQETQYF.

The genes are TRBV6-6 and TRBJ1-5; TRBD1 matches at 7 bases. CDR3 length: 14 residues. V lost 6 bases and J lost 4; bases outside the gene matches: 6. CDR1 is MNHNY, CDR2 SVGAGI, per germline (reference sequence). CDR3 sequence: CASRTGSGNQPQHF. The DNA for the CDR3 is TGTGCCAGCAGGACAGGGAGTGGGAATCAGCCCCAGCATTTT.

V usage is TRBV18 and J usage is TRBJ1-2; D unclear. V was trimmed by 3 bases and J by 8 bases, leaving 13 bases between them. Germline CDR1 and CDR2: KGHSH and LQKENI. The CDR3 sequence is 13 residues long. CDR3 in DNA: TGTGCCAGCTCACCTTCCTTCCTCGCGGGCTACACCTTC. Its translation: CASSPSFLAGYTF.

The V gene is TRBV19, the J gene TRBJ2-3, with D possibly being TRBD1 or TRBD2 (8 bases each). Germline CDR1 LNHDA, CDR2 SQIVND (reference sequence). This CDR3 is built from 14 residues. V dropped 9 bases and J dropped 0 bases, with 13 bases sitting between them. CDR3 DNA: TGTGCCAGCGGGAGGGACAGGAGCACAGATACGCAGTATTTT. It encodes CASGRDRSTDTQYF.

This clone was observed once. The chain combines TRBV19 with TRBJ1-2; no reliable D call. The germline CDR1 and CDR2 sequences are LNHDA and SQIVND (reference sequence). V dropped 3 bases and J dropped 4 bases, with 6 bases sitting between them. This CDR3 comprises 12 residues. The CDR3: CASSIDVYGYTF. In DNA, the CDR3 is TGTGCCAGTAGTATTGACGTCTATGGCTACACCTTC. The full variable domain, in which reference TRBV19 and TRBJ1-2 provide the parts outside the CDR3, is DGGITQSPKYLFRKEGQNVTLSCEQNLNHDAMYWYRQDPGQGLRLIYYSQIVNDFQKGDIAEGYSVSREKKESFPLTVTSAQKNPTAFYLCASSIDVYGYTFGSGTRLTVV.

This chain joins TRBV20-1 and TRBJ1-1; a weak D match, TRBD1 (6 bases). This CDR3 is 15 amino acids long. Deletions cut 5 bases from V and 2 bases from J, with 18 bases between. In germline, CDR1 is DFQATT, CDR2 SNEGSKA (reference sequence). The CDR3 DNA reads TGCAGTGCTCGTGAACAGGGTCCTTTAAACACTGAAGCTTTCTTT. Translated: CSAREQGPLNTEAFF.

To note about this clone: Different DNA sequences within this sample yield the same CDR3. This chain uses TRBV18 with TRBJ2-1, with 11 bases identical to TRBD2. Germline V gene lookup returns CDR1 KGHSH and CDR2 LQKENI. This CDR3 contains 16 residues. The trim removed 2 bases at V and 0 bases at J, leaving 0 bases unmatched. The CDR3 is CASSPTSGSSYNEQFF. The CDR3 DNA sequence: TGTGCCAGCTCACCAACTAGCGGGAGCTCCTACAATGAGCAGTTCTTC.

There are a few counts of this clone. The V and J genes are TRBV12-2 and TRBJ1-1; the table gives TRBD1 as D, unverified against the DNA. TRBV12-2 is annotated as a pseudogene. This CDR3 has 20 amino acids. The CDR3 reads CASRLACGHSGQGNLTEAFF. In nucleotides, the CDR3 is TGTGCAAGTCGCTTAGCGTGCGGCCATTCCGGACAGGGCAACCTCACTGAAGCTTTCTTT.

The chain employs TRBV10-3 and TRBJ2-5; possible D gene TRBD1, 6 bases. V was shortened by 10 bases and J by 1 base, with 16 bases between the two germline ends. The CDR3 contains 14 residues. From germline, CDR1 is ENHRY and CDR2 SYGVKD. The CDR3 sequence: CATSPGQLQETQYF. CDR3 nucleotides: TGTGCCACCAGCCCCGGACAGCTCCAAGAGACCCAGTACTTC.

This clone was detected only a few times. V gene TRBV6-5 combines with J gene TRBJ1-1; TRBD1 matches 9 bases. The V gene end was trimmed by 4 bases and the J gene end by 1 base; junction bases not matched to a gene: 1. Germline V CDR1 and CDR2: MNHEY, SVGAGI. This CDR3 contains 14 residues. The DNA of the CDR3 is TGTGCCAGCAGTTCGGGACAGGGGAACACTGAAGCTTTCTTT. Encoded protein: CASSSGQGNTEAFF.

The rearrangement uses TRBV3-1 (or the pseudogene TRBV3-2) and TRBJ1-1, with a tentative D call TRBD1 (5 bases). V lost 2 bases and J 11 bases, leaving 12 bases between the germline ends. There are 12 residues in the CDR3. Looked up from germline, CDR1 is LGHDT and CDR2 is YNNKEL (reference sequence). This CDR3 is CASSQMDTVAFF. CDR3 coding DNA: TGTGCCAGCAGCCAAATGGACACCGTGGCTTTCTTT.

As for this clone: The junction departs from germline at one end; a sequencing error may be responsible. The gene calls are TRBV6-1 and TRBJ1-4, with 7 bases fitting TRBD1. The germline V gene encodes CDR1 MNHNS and CDR2 SASEGT. CDR3 length equals 15 residues. CDR3 sequence: CASSEGTATSEKLFF. CDR3 bases: TGTGCCAGCAGTGAGGGGACAGCTACTAGTGAAAAACTGTTTTTT.

The chain combines TRBV15 with TRBJ2-7; weak D call: TRBD1 (5 bases). Germline assignment: CDR1 LNHNV and CDR2 YYDKDF (reference sequence). The length of the CDR3 is 13 residues. Trimming left V 9 bases short and J 7 bases short, with 19 bases between. The CDR3 DNA reads as TGTGCCACGGCGGACAAGGTATTTGGGGAGCAGTACTTC. Amino acid sequence: CATADKVFGEQYF. Full variable domain (remainder filled in from reference TRBV15 and TRBJ2-7): DAMVIQNPRYQVTQFGKPVTLSCSQTLNHNVMYWYQQKSSQAPKLLFHYYDKDFNNEADTPDNFQSRRPNTSFCFLDIRSPGLGDTAMYLCATADKVFGEQYFGPGTRLTVT.

This chain links TRBV5-1 with TRBJ1-4, with 7 bases that match TRBD1. The CDR3 spans 15 residues. V trimming: 1 base; J trimming: 5 bases; junction bases outside the gene matches: 5. The germline V gene has CDR1 SGHRS and CDR2 YFSETQ. The chain's CDR3 is CASSLTGTENEKLFF. The CDR3 DNA reads TGCGCCAGCAGCTTGACCGGGACAGAGAATGAAAAACTGTTTTTT.

This chain uses TRBV7-9 with TRBJ1-2; D call uncertain. CDR1 is SEHNR and CDR2 is FQNEAQ in the germline V gene (reference sequence). With 5 bases removed from V and 0 bases from J, the gap between germline ends came to 16 bases. The CDR3 consists of 16 residues. The CDR3 DNA reads TGTGCCAGCAGCAACTTCGAGGGAGCCACTAACTATGGCTACACCTTC. Protein sequence: CASSNFEGATNYGYTF.

The genes are TRBV30 and TRBJ1-4, with D possibly matching TRBD1 (5 bases). The germline V and J ends were trimmed by 0 bases and 6 bases, with 11 bases remaining between them. Germline CDR1 reads GTSNPN; CDR2 reads SVGIG (reference sequence). The CDR3 contains 14 residues. CDR3 sequence: CAWSVGAGDEKLFF. The CDR3 DNA reads as TGTGCCTGGAGTGTCGGGGCTGGGGATGAAAAACTGTTTTTT. Looking up the rest from reference TRBV30 and TRBJ1-4 gives the full variable domain: SQTIHQWPATLVQPVGSPLSLECTVEGTSNPNLYWYRQAAGRGLQLLFYSVGIGQISSEVPQNLSASRPQDRQFILSSKKLLLSDSGFYLCAWSVGAGDEKLFFGSGTQLSVL.

The chain carries TRBV7-9 and TRBJ1-2, with 8 bases identical to TRBD1. Germline CDR1 SEHNR, CDR2 FQNEAQ (reference sequence). The length of the CDR3 is 16 residues. The V gene end was trimmed by 0 bases and the J gene end by 3 bases; junction bases not matched to a gene: 6. The CDR3 DNA follows: TGTGCCAGCAGCTTAGCGCCGGGACAGGAACACTATGGCTACACCTTC. Translation gives CASSLAPGQEHYGYTF.

The chain is built from TRBV18 and TRBJ2-7; D is undetermined. CDR3 length equals 13 residues. The germline gives CDR1 KGHSH, CDR2 LQKENI. V dropped 3 bases and J dropped 2 bases, with 8 bases sitting between them. CDR3 sequence: CASSPTGTYEQYV. The CDR3 DNA is TGTGCCAGCTCACCTACTGGCACCTACGAGCAGTACGTC.

In its sample, this clone was seen a few times. This chain uses TRBV5-1 with TRBJ1-2; D uncertain. CDR1 is SGHRS and CDR2 is YFSETQ in the germline V gene. This CDR3 is 13 amino acids long. Trimming removed 0 bases from V and 2 bases from J, with 5 bases in between. The CDR3 here is CASSLVGNYGYTF. CDR3 nucleotides: TGCGCCAGCAGCTTGGTTGGGAACTATGGCTACACCTTC.

The J gene is TRBJ2-5, the V gene TRBV7-6; D may be TRBD2 (7 bases). This CDR3 is 15 amino acids long. V gave up 7 bases and J gave up 4 bases, with 19 bases separating them. CDR1 is SGHVS and CDR2 is FNYEAQ in the germline V gene. CDR3 region: CASTQGQGRGETQYF. The DNA of the CDR3 is TGTGCCAGCACCCAAGGGCAGGGGAGGGGAGAGACCCAGTACTTC.

The CDR3 DNA sequence: TGTGCCAGTAGTATTAGAAAAACGTACGATGAGCAGTTCTTC. Translating it yields CASSIRKTYDEQFF. The chain recombines TRBV19 with TRBJ2-1; D is unclear. CDR1 is LNHDA and CDR2 is SQIVND in the germline V gene (reference sequence). The CDR3 spans 14 residues. V lost 3 bases and J lost 8, with 14 bases in between.

The chain recombines TRBV7-2 with TRBJ2-3; 9 nucleotides line up with TRBD1. V lost 5 bases and J lost 2; bases outside the gene matches: 8. The CDR3 length is 16 residues. In germline, CDR1 is SGHTA, CDR2 FQGNSA. The DNA for the CDR3 is TGTGCCAGCAGCCTAATGACAGGGGGTTACACAGATACGCAGTATTTT. Its translation is CASSLMTGGYTDTQYF.